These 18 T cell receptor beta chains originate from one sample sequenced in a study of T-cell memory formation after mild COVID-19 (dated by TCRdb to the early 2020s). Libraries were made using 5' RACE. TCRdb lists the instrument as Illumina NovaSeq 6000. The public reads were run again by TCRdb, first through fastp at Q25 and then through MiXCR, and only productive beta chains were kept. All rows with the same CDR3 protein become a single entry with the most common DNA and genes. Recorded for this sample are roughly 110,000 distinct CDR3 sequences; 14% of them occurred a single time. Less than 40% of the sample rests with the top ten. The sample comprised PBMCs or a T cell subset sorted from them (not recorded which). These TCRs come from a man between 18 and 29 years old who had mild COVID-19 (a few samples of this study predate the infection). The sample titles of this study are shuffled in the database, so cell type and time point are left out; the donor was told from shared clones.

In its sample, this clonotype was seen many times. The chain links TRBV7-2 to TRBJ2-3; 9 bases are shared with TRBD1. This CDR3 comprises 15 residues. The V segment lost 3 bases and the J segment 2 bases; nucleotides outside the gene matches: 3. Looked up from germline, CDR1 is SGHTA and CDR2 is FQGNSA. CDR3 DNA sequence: TGTGCCAGCAGCTTTGGGACAGGGTTCACAGATACGCAGTATTTT. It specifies CASSFGTGFTDTQYF.

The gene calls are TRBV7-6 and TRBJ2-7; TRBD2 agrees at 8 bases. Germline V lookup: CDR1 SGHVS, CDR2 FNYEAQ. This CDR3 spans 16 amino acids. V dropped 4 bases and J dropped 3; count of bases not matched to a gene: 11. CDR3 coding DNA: TGTGCCAGCAGCTCGAGCACGGCGGCGGGAGGCTACGAGCAGTACTTC. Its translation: CASSSSTAAGGYEQYF.

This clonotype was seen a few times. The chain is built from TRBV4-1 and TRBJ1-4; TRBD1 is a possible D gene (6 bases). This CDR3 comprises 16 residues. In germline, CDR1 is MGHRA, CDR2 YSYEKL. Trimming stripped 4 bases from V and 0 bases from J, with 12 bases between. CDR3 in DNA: TGCGCCAGCAGCCCCGGACAGCTCCCAACTAATGAAAAACTGTTTTTT. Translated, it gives CASSPGQLPTNEKLFF.

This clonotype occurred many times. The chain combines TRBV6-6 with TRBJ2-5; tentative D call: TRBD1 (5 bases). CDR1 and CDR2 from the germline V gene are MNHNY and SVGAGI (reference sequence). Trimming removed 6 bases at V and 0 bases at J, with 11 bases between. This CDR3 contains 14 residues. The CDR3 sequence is CASSHPGYQETQYF. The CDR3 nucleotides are TGTGCCAGCAGCCACCCAGGGTACCAAGAGACCCAGTACTTC.

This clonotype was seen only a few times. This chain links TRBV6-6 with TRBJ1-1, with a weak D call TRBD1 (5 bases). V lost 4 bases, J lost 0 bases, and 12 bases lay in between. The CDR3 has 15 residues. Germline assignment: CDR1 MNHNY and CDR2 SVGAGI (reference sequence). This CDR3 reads CASSSRDRVNTEAFF. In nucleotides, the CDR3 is TGTGCCAGCAGTTCCCGGGACCGCGTGAACACTGAAGCTTTCTTT.

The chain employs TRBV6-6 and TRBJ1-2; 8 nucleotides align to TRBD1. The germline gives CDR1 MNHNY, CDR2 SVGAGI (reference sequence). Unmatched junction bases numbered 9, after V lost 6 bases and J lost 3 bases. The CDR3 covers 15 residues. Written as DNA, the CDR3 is TGTGCCAGCAGCCCAGGACAGGGTTTCGACTATGGCTACACCTTC. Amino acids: CASSPGQGFDYGYTF.

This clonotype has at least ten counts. CDR3 in amino acids: CASSLSRDHQETQYF. The CDR3 DNA is TGTGCCAGCAGCTTATCCCGGGACCACCAAGAGACCCAGTACTTC. The chain is built from TRBV11-3 and TRBJ2-5; the D gene could be TRBD1 or TRBD2 (5 bases each). Germline assignment: CDR1 SGHNT and CDR2 YENEEA. The CDR3 loop spans 15 amino acids. V was trimmed by 2 bases and J by 0 bases, leaving 10 bases between them. Variable domain in full (rest from reference TRBV11-3 and TRBJ2-5): EAGVVQSPRYKIIEKKQPVAFWCNPISGHNTLYWYLQNLGQGPELLIRYENEEAVDDSQLPKDRFSAERLKGVDSTLKIQPAELGDSAVYLCASSLSRDHQETQYFGPGTRLLVL.

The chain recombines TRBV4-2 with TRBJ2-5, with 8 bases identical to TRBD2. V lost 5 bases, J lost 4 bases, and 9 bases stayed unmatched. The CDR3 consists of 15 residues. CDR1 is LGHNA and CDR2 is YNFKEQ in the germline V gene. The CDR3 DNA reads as TGTGCCAGCAGCATCAACGGGGGGGCAGGAGAGACCCAGTACTTC. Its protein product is CASSINGGAGETQYF.

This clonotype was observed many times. The CDR3 DNA reads TGTGCCAGCAGCCAAGATAGGCCACGGGATACGCAGTATTTT. It is translated as CASSQDRPRDTQYF. The chain joins TRBV4-2 to TRBJ2-3; unclear D gene. With 0 bases removed from V and 6 bases from J, the gap between germline ends came to 10 bases. This CDR3 spans 14 amino acids. The germline V gene encodes CDR1 LGHNA and CDR2 YNFKEQ.

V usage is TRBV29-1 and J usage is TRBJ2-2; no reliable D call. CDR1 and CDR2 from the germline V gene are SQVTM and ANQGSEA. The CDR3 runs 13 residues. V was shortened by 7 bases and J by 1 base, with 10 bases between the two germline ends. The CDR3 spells CSGMAENTGELFF. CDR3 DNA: TGCAGCGGGATGGCAGAGAACACCGGGGAGCTGTTTTTT.

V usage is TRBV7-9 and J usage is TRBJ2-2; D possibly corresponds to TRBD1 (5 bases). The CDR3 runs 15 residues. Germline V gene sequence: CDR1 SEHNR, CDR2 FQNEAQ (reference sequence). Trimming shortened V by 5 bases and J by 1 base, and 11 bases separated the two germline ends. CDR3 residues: CASSPPTGNTGELFF. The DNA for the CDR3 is TGTGCCAGCAGCCCGCCTACAGGGAACACCGGGGAGCTGTTTTTT.

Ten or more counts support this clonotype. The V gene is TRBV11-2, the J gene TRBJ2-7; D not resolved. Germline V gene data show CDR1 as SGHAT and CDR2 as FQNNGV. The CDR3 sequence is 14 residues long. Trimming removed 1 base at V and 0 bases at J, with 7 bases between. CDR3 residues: CASSLAANSYEQYV. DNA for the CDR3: TGTGCCAGCAGCTTAGCTGCTAACTCCTACGAGCAGTACGTC.

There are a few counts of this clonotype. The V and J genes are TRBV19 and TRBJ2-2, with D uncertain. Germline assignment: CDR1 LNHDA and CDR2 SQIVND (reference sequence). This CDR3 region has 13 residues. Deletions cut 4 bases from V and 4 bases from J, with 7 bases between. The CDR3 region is CASSRVPTGELFF. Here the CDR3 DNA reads TGTGCCAGTAGTAGGGTCCCCACCGGGGAGCTGTTTTTT.

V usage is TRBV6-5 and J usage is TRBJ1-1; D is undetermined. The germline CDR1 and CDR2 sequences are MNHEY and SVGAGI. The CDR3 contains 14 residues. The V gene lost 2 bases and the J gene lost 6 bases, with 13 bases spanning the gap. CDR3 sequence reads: CASSYRGFIAEAFF. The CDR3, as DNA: TGTGCCAGCAGTTACCGCGGGTTTATCGCTGAAGCTTTCTTT.

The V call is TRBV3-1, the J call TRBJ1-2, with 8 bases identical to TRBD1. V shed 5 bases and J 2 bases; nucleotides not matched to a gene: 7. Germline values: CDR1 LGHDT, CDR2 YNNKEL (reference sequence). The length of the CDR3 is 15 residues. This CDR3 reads CASSGGTGGNYGYTF. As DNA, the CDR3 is TGTGCCAGCAGCGGAGGGACAGGCGGGAACTATGGCTACACCTTC.

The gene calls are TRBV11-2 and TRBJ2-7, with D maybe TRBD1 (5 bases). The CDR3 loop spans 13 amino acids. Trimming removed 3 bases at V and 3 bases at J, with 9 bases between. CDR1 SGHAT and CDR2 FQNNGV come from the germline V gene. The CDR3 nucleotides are TGTGCCAGCAGCTTCACAGGTTTCTACGAGCAGTACTTC. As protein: CASSFTGFYEQYF.

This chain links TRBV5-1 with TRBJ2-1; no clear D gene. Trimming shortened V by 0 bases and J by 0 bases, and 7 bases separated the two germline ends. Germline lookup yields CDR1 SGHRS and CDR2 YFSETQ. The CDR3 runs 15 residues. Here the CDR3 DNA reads TGCGCCAGCAGCTTGGCCGAACTCTCCTACAATGAGCAGTTCTTC. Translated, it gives CASSLAELSYNEQFF. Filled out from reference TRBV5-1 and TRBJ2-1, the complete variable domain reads KAGVTQTPRYLIKTRGQQVTLSCSPISGHRSVSWYQQTPGQGLQFLFEYFSETQRNKGNFPGRFSGRQFSNSRSEMNVSTLELGDSALYLCASSLAELSYNEQFFGPGTRLTVL.

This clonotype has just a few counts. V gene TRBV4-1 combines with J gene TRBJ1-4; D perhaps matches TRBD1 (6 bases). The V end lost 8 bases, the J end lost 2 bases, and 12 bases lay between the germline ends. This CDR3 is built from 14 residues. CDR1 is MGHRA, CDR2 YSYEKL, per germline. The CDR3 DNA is TGCGCCAGCGGGGGGGGGCGCACTAATGAAAAACTGTTTTTT. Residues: CASGGGRTNEKLFF.